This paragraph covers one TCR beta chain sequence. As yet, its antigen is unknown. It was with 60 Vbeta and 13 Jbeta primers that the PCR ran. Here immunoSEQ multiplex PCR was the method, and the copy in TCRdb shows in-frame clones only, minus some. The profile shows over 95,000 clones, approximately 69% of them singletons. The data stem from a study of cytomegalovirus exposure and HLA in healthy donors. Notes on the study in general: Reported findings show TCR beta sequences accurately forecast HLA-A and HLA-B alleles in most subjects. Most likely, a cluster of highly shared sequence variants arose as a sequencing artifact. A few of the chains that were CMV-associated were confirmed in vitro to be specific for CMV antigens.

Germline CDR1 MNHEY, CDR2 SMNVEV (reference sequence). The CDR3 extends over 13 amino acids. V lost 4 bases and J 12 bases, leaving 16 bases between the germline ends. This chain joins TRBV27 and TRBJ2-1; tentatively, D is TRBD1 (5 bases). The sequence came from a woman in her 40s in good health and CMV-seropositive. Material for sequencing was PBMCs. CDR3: CASSSQPSQGQFF. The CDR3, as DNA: TGTGCCAGCAGTTCCCAACCCTCCCAGGGGCAGTTCTTC.